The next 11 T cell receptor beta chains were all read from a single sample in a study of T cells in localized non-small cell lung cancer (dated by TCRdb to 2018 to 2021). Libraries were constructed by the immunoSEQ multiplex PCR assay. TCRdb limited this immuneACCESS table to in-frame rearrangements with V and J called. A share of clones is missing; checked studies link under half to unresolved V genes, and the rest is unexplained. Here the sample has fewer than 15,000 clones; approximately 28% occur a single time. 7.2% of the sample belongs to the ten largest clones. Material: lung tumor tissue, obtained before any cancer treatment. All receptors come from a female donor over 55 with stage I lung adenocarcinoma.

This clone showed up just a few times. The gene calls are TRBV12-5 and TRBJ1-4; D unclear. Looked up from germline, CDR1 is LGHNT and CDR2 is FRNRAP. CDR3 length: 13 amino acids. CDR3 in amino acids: CASKISSIEKLFF. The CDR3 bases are TGTGCCAGCAAAATATCGTCGATTGAAAAACTGTTTTTT.

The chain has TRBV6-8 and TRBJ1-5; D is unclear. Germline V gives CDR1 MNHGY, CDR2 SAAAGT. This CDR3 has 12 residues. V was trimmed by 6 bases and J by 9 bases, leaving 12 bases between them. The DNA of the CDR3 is TGTGCCAGCAGCCCCACCCGAAGGCCCCAGCATTTT. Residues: CASSPTRRPQHF.

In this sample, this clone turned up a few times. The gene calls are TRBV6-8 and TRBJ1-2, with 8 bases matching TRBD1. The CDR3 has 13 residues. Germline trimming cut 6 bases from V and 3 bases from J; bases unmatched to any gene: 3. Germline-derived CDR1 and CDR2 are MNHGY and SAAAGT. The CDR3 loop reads CASSWTGHYGYTF. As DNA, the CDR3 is TGTGCCAGCAGCTGGACAGGGCACTATGGCTACACCTTC.

The CDR3 bases are TGTGCTAGTGCCAGGGACAGGAGGGTTACAGATACGCAGTATTTT. Its protein is CASARDRRVTDTQYF. The V and J genes are TRBV12-5 and TRBJ2-3; 8 bases are a match to TRBD1. Germline V CDR1 and CDR2: LGHNT, FRNRAP. V gave up 7 bases and J gave up 3 bases; unmatched junction bases: 9. The CDR3 contains 15 residues.

CDR3 DNA: TGCGCCAGCAGCCAAGAGAGAGGTGAGCAGTTCTTC. As protein: CASSQERGEQFF. V is TRBV4-1 and J is TRBJ2-1; no reliable D call. V gave up 0 bases and J gave up 9 bases, with 6 bases separating them. CDR1 and CDR2 (germline): MGHRA, YSYEKL. This CDR3 is 12 amino acids long.

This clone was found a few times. As DNA, the CDR3 is TGTGCCAGCAGTTCTCTTACCCGCGGGGATGAGCAGTTCTTC. This translates into CASSSLTRGDEQFF. The V gene is TRBV6-8, the J gene TRBJ2-1; a possible D gene is TRBD2 (6 bases). Germline-derived CDR1 and CDR2 are MNHGY and SAAAGT. The V end lost 4 bases, the J end lost 8 bases, and 15 bases lay between the germline ends. The CDR3 is 14 amino acids.

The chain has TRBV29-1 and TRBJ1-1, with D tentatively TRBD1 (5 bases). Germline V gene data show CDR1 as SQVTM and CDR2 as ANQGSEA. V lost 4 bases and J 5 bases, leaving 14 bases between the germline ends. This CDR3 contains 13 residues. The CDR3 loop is CSVGEGRETEAFF. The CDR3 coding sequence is TGCAGCGTTGGTGAGGGGCGAGAGACTGAAGCTTTCTTT.

CDR3 DNA: TGTGCCAGCAGCTCTCTCCCTCTAGCGGGGTCCACCGGGGAGCTGTTTTTT. Its translation: CASSSLPLAGSTGELFF. The chain joins TRBV11-3 to TRBJ2-2; 9 bases are a match to TRBD2. This CDR3 region has 17 residues. The junction had 10 bases not matched to a gene; V was cut back by 4 bases and J by 4 bases. CDR1 and CDR2 (germline): SGHNT, YENEEA.

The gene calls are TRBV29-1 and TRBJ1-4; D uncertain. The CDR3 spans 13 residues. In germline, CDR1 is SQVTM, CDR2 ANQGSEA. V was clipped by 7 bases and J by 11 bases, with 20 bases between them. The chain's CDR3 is CSAVAYSSGKLFF. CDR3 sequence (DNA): TGCAGCGCCGTAGCATACTCGAGCGGGAAACTGTTTTTT.

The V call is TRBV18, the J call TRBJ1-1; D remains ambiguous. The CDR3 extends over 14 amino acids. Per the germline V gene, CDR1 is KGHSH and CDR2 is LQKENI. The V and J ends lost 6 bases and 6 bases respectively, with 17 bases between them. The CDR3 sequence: CASSVQSDRAEAFF. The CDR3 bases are TGTGCCAGCTCCGTGCAATCGGATCGAGCTGAAGCTTTCTTT.

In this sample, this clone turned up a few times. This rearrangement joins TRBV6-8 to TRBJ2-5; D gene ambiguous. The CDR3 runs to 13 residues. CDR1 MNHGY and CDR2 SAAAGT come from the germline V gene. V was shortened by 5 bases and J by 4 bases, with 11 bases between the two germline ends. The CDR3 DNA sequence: TGTGCCAGCAGTGGCGGAAGGAGAGAGACCCAGTACTTC. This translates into CASSGGRRETQYF.